This TCR beta chain came from a study of T cells expressing NK-cell markers (TCRdb year 2020). Context from the whole study: Several donors provided sorted CD3+CD56+NKG2C+, CD3+CD56+NKG2C- and CD3+CD56-NKG2C+ T-cell subsets, whose TCR beta-chain repertoires were profiled. Of the eight sequenced donors, seven were found to be HCMV-seropositive and one was found to be HCMV-seronegative. The eight sequenced donors were randomly selected healthy volunteers, three men and five women. Libraries were sequenced as 2 x 150 bp reads on Illumina HiSeq 2000/2500, MiSeq or NextSeq. Points the paper makes about the study in general: Those dominant clonotypes were again the most abundant among CD3+CD56-NKG2C+ cells in a few donors, at about 25-60.1%. It remained unclear whether the expanded NKG2C-expressing T cell clones were specific for HCMV antigens. In roughly six donors, the dominant CD3+CD56+NKG2C+ clonotypes ranked among the top 10 CD8+ clonotypes, making up about 1.0-8% of CD8+ T cells.

TCRdb lists the instrument as Illumina HiSeq 2000. 5'RACE template switching, by which a universal primer site and unique molecular identifiers were added, was used to make TCR beta cDNA libraries. Priming for cDNA synthesis came from the TCR beta constant segment, and two successive PCR amplification steps followed. The source study handled its data this way. MIGEC handled demultiplexing of the reads and grouping by UMI, while MiTCR was used to assemble and quantify clonotypes. To exclude erroneous sequences, any TCR cDNA sequence not supported by at least two reads was discarded. The tcR package was used for downstream repertoire analysis, and clonotypes were matched across fractions by CDR3 nucleotide sequence plus V segment. VDJmatch was used to annotate antigen specificity against VDJdb, with one amino acid substitution in CDR3 permitted. Each entry corresponds to one CDR3 protein sequence from reads that TCRdb reprocessed, and DNA is not given. TCRdb's processing, not the study's, gives the V and J calls here. The table of this sample itemizes fewer than 400,000 distinct CDR3 sequences. The ten largest make up roughly 5.4% of the sample.

From cysteine to phenylalanine, the CDR3 is 12 amino acids long. The nucleotide record is missing. CDR1 and CDR2 (DFQATT, SNEGSKA) derive from the germline V gene (reference sequence). HCMV serostatus was determined by detecting HCMV-specific IgG in serum with a commercial ELISA kit. Peripheral blood mononuclear cells were isolated from blood by Ficoll density gradient centrifugation. About this clonotype itself: What this receptor recognizes is not known.

This TCR was sampled from a man between 18 and 69 years old in good health. Sample: blood T cells: a sorted CD56 or NKG2C T cell subset, CD4+ or CD8+ T cells, or bulk PBMC T cells (not recorded which). The chain joins TRBV20-1 to TRBJ2-3; TCRdb outputs TRBD1, but without DNA this stays unchecked. CDR3 loop: CSAGAGTDTQYF.